This T cell receptor (beta chain) stems from a study of cytomegalovirus exposure and HLA in healthy donors. As for the study in general: The same platform was used for the 130 or so validation repertoires and the approximately 670 first-cohort repertoires, a later analysis reported. General observations from the study: In vitro checks showed that a few CMV-associated chains really do target CMV antigens. TCR clusters originating in the first cohort tended to co-occur in the approximately 130 validation repertoires, according to a later analysis. The study recorded some 160 TCR beta chains that were cytomegalovirus-associated.

Remarks on this clone: Its antigen is currently unknown.

The protocol was immunoSEQ multiplex PCR, while the TCRdb copy is restricted to in-frame clones and leaves out a portion. Among 90,000 to 110,000 clones, 88% were seen once, and the ten largest hold about 2%. This receptor was taken from a woman younger than 35 in good health and CMV-seronegative. The source material was PBMCs.

The chain's CDR3 is CASSFDGLSGGEQYF. The CDR3 coding sequence is TGTGCCAGCAGCTTCGATGGACTCTCAGGAGGCGAGCAGTACTTC. The genes are TRBV5-4 and TRBJ2-7; D possibly corresponds to TRBD2 (5 bases). Germline V gene sequence: CDR1 SGHNT, CDR2 YYREEE (reference sequence). The V and J ends lost 2 bases and 6 bases respectively, with 18 bases between them. The CDR3 has 15 amino acids.